The sequence of this T cell receptor (beta chain) was determined in a study of blood T cell repertoires in COVID-19. The overall study: Whether acute or convalescent, the COVID-19 samples came from the United States, Italy and Spain. T cells, B-cell-depleted T cells, or PBMCs provided the cDNA or gDNA that served as material.

Cohort placement rested on clinical history that participants reported themselves. Two negative PCRs, clearance, or symptom resolution characterized the recovered Cohort 3 donors. V shed 11 bases and J shed 7 bases, with 18 bases lying between them. This CDR3 is 13 amino acids long. Germline CDR1 reads LNHDA; CDR2 reads SQIVND (reference sequence). The repertoire was sequenced with immunoSEQ multiplex PCR; TCRdb's copy has only in-frame clones and lacks some. The table shows around 240,000 clones, with about 84% occurring only once. The chain uses TRBV19 and TRBJ2-1, with a weak D call TRBD2 (7 bases). This clonotype was sampled from a woman between 50 and 59 years old who had recovered from COVID-19. Sequences were obtained from PBMCs or T cells enriched from blood (not recorded which). Here the CDR3 reads CAGGTGGRNEQFF. CDR3 nucleotides: TGTGCCGGGGGGACCGGGGGGCGGAATGAGCAGTTCTTC. The entire variable domain, with the rest obtained from reference TRBV19 and TRBJ2-1, is as follows: DGGITQSPKYLFRKEGQNVTLSCEQNLNHDAMYWYRQDPGQGLRLIYYSQIVNDFQKGDIAEGYSVSREKKESFPLTVTSAQKNPTAFYLCAGGTGGRNEQFFGPGTRLTVL.